Detailed here is one T cell receptor beta chain. This clone was counted a single time. Its antigen is currently not known. No much larger clone exists at a distance of one base, and base qualities are not known. Each collaborating institution followed its own protocols to collect whole blood in K2EDTA tubes. For TCRbeta analysis, collaborators shipped samples as frozen whole blood, isolated PBMCs, or DNA extracted from either of those sample types. TCRbeta CDR3 regions were amplified from genomic DNA using the immunoSEQ Assay, a bias-controlled multiplex PCR. Regarding the original processing steps: The number of nucleated cells in each sample was estimated by amplification of reference gene primers within the assay. To quantify the absolute abundance of each unique TCRbeta CDR3 rearrangement, sequence reads were collapsed and filtered. Productive Simpson clonality was computed per sample as the square root of Simpson's diversity index over productive rearrangements. What TCRdb holds here is the immuneACCESS table cut down to in-frame rearrangements. Part of the clones is not present; checked against another copy, under half of the missing clones reflect an unresolved V gene, and the others are unexplained. V, J and clone size were drawn from that table, and D and trimming were deduced from the DNA. The sample profile shows around 65,000 clones; roughly 91% of them were found once. Jointly, the top ten make up 1.6% of the sample.

Counted from cysteine to phenylalanine, this CDR3 has 15 amino acids. Of the read, only the CDR3 DNA is kept; its 45 bases are in frame from base 1. Taken from the germline V gene, the CDR1 and CDR2 loops are MNHEY and SVGAGI. Trimming removed 4 bases from V and 2 bases from J; the gene matches leave 4 bases unexplained. This sample stems from a study of blood T cell repertoires in COVID-19 (dated by TCRdb to about 2020). Broadly, across the study: Samples covering the acute and convalescent phases of COVID-19 were provided by collaborators in the United States, Italy and Spain. The material from the prospective study consisted of cDNA or gDNA derived from T cells, B-cell-depleted T cells, or PBMCs. Subjects who had been exposed to COVID-19, were actively infected with it, or had recovered from it provided the deeply sampled blood TCRbeta repertoires that made up the dataset. A freely available public database, intended as a resource for researchers studying the immune response to SARS-CoV-2, is where the repertoires were released. Samples were obtained from the ongoing ImmuneRACE study (first 160 participants) and from 950 to 1,500 subjects provided by 6 global collaborators. Nearly every sample came with metadata listing a de-identified subject ID, COVID-19 status, age in years and sex. HLA class I and class II types, where available, came from metadata supplied by the sample provider rather than from assay-based typing.

Findings and caveats that apply to the study as a whole: The amount of clinical and demographic metadata varied by source and participant and was provided uncurated.

Input material: peripheral blood. This sequence was found in a human donor in a cohort sampled during active COVID-19. Recombination linked TRBV6-5 to TRBJ2-2; 7 junctional bases match TRBD1. The DNA sequence is given as TGTGCCAGCAGTTGGGACAGAAAAAACACCGGGGAGCTGTTTTTT. Translated, it gives CASSWDRKNTGELFF.